This T cell receptor (beta chain) was captured by sequencing in a study of control samples from healthy donors and cancer patients. TCRdb's table, derived via immunoSEQ multiplex PCR, lists solely in-frame clones and lacks some. The sample includes approximately 150,000 clones, more than 85% of them seen just once. Germline V gene lookup returns CDR1 WNHNN and CDR2 SYGVQD (reference sequence). The CDR3 runs to 14 residues. V shed 0 bases and J shed 4 bases, with 6 bases lying between them. This chain joins TRBV10-1 and TRBJ2-2; unclear D gene. Sequencing was done on a sample of blood. The source of this sequence is a woman aged 35 to 49 in good health. CDR3: CASSESRVTGELFF. In nucleotides, the CDR3 is TGCGCCAGCAGTGAGTCGCGAGTCACCGGGGAGCTGTTTTTT.